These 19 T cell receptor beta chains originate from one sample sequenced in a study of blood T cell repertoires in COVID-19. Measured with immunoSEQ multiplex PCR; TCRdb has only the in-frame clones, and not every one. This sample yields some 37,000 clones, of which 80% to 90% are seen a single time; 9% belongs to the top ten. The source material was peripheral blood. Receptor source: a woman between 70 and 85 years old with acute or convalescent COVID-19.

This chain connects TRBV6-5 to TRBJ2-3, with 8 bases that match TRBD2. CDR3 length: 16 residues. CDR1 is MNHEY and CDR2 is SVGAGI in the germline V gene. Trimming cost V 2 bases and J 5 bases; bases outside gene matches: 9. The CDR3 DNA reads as TGTGCCAGCAGTTACCAAAGCGGGAGTTTAAAAGATACGCAGTATTTT. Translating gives CASSYQSGSLKDTQYF.

CDR3 sequence reads: CAWSPPGTSGGRQFF. The CDR3 nucleotides are TGTGCCTGGAGTCCCCCCGGGACTAGCGGGGGGAGGCAGTTCTTC. V gene TRBV30 combines with J gene TRBJ2-1; the match to TRBD2 covers 15 bases. The germline V gene has CDR1 GTSNPN and CDR2 SVGIG (reference sequence). The junction had 8 bases not matched to a gene; V was cut back by 2 bases and J by 12 bases. This CDR3 has 15 residues.

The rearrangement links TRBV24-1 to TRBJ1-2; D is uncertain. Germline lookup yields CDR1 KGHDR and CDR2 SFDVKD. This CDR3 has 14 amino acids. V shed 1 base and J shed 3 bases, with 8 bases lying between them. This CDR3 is CATSDLTQYYGYTF. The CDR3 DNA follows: TGTGCCACCAGTGATTTAACCCAGTACTATGGCTACACCTTC.

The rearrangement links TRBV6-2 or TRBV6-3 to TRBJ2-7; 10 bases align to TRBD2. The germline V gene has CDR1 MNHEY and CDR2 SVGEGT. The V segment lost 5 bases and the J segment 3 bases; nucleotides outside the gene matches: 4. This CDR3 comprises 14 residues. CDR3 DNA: TGTGCCAGCAGTAGCTGGACTAGCGGCTACGAGCAGTACGTC. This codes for CASSSWTSGYEQYV.

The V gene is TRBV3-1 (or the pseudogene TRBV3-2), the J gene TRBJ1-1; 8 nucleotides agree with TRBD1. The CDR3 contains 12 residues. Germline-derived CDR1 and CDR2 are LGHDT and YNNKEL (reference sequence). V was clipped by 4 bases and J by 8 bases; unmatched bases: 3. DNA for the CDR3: TGTGCCAGCAGCCTGCGGACAGGGGAAGCTTTCTTT. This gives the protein CASSLRTGEAFF.

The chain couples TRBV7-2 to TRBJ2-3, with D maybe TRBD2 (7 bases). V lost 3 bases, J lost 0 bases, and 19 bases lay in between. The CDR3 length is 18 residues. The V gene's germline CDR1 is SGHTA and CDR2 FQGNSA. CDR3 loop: CASSFPSRGLTSTDTQYF. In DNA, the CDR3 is TGTGCCAGCAGCTTCCCGTCGCGGGGGCTGACTAGCACAGATACGCAGTATTTT.

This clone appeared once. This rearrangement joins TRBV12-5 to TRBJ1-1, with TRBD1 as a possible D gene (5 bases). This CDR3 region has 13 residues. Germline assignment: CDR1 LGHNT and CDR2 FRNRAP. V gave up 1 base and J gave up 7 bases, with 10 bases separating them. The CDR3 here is CASGLGQTNEAFF. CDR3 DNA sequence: TGTGCTAGTGGTTTGGGACAGACCAATGAAGCTTTCTTT.

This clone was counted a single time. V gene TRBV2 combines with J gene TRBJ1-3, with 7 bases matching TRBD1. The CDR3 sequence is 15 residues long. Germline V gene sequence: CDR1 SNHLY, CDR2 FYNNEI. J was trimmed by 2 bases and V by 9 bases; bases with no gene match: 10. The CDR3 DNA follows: TGTGCCAGAGAGTCCCGGGACAGAGCTGGAAACACCATATATTTT. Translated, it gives CARESRDRAGNTIYF.

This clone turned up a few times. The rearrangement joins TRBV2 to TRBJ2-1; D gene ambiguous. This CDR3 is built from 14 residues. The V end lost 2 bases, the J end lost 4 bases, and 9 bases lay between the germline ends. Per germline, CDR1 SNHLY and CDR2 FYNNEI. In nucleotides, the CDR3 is TGTGCCAGCAGTGAACCCACTAAATACAATGAGCAGTTCTTC. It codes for CASSEPTKYNEQFF. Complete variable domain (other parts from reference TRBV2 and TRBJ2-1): EPEVTQTPSHQVTQMGQEVILRCVPISNHLYFYWYRQILGQKVEFLVSFYNNEISEKSEIFDDQFSVERPDGSNFTLKIRSTKLEDSAMYFCASSEPTKYNEQFFGPGTRLTVL.

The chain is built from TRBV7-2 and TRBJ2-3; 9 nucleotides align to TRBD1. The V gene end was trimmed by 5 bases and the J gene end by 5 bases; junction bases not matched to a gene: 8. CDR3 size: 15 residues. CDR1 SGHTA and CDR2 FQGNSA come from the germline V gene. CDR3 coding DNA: TGTGCCAGCAGCGCCCCGGGACAGGGACAAGATACGCAGTATTTT. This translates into CASSAPGQGQDTQYF.

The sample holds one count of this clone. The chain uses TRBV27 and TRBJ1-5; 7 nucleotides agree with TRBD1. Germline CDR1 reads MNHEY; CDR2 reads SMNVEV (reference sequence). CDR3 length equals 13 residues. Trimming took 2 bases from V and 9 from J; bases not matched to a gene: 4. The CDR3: CASSLTGDSPQHF. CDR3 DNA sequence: TGTGCCAGCAGTTTAACAGGGGATTCGCCCCAGCATTTT.

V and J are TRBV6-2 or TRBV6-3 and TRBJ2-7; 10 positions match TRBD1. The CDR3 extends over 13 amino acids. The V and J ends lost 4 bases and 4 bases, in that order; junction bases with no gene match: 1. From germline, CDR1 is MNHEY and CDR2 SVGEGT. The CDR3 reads CASSWDRGYEQYV. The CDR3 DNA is TGTGCCAGCAGTTGGGACAGGGGTTACGAGCAGTACGTC.

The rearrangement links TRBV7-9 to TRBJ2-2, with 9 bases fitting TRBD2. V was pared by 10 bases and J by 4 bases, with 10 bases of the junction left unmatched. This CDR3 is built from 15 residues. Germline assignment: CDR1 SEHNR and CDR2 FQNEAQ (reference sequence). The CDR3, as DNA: TGTGCCATCCCTGAGCGGGAGGAGTCCACCGGGGAGCTGTTTTTT. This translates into CAIPEREESTGELFF.

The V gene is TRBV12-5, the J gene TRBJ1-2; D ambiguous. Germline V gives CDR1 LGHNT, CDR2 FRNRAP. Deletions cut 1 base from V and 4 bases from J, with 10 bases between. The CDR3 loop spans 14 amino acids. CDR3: CASGLGGGGYGYTF. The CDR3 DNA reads TGTGCTAGTGGTTTGGGGGGAGGTGGCTATGGCTACACCTTC.

CDR3 nucleotides: TGTGCCAGCAAGACTAGTCTCGGGGAGCAGTTCTTC. It codes for CASKTSLGEQFF. The genes are TRBV7-9 and TRBJ2-1; D possibly corresponds to TRBD2 (6 bases). Germline loops: CDR1 SEHNR, CDR2 FQNEAQ (reference sequence). This CDR3 spans 12 amino acids. V lost 7 bases, J lost 10 bases, and 14 bases lay in between.

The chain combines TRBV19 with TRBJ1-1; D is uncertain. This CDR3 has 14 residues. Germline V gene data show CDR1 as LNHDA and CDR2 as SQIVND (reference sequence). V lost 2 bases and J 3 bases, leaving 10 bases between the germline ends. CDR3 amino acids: CASSIRDGDTEAFF. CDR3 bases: TGTGCCAGTAGTATACGGGATGGGGACACTGAAGCTTTCTTT.

The CDR3 bases are TGTGCCAGCAGCCAAAGGGGGCTGGAGTCCTACAATGAGCAGTTCTTC. Amino acid sequence: CASSQRGLESYNEQFF. V is TRBV11-3 and J is TRBJ2-1; TRBD1 matches at 7 bases. Trimming at V came to 5 bases and at J to 1 base, leaving 8 bases not matched to a gene. Germline V gene sequence: CDR1 SGHNT, CDR2 YENEEA. The CDR3 is 16 residues long.

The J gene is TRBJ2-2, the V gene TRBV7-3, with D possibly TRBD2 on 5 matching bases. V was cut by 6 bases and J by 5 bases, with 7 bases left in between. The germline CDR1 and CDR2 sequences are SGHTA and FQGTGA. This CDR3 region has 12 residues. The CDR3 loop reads CASRRETGELFF. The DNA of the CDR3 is TGTGCCAGCAGGAGGGAGACCGGGGAGCTGTTTTTT.

The CDR3 loop reads CASSQGARVTQYF. The CDR3, as DNA: TGTGCCAGCAGCCAGGGGGCACGCGTGACCCAGTACTTC. The chain is built from TRBV25-1 and TRBJ2-5, with 8 positions matching TRBD1. V dropped 6 bases and J dropped 7; count of bases not matched to a gene: 7. Germline V gene sequence: CDR1 MGHDK, CDR2 SYGVNS. The CDR3 runs to 13 residues. Drawing the rest from reference TRBV25-1 and TRBJ2-5, the complete variable domain is EADIYQTPRYLVIGTGKKITLECSQTMGHDKMYWYQQDPGMELHLIHYSYGVNSTEKGDLSSESTVSRIRTEHFPLTLESARPSHTSQYLCASSQGARVTQYFGPGTRLLVL.